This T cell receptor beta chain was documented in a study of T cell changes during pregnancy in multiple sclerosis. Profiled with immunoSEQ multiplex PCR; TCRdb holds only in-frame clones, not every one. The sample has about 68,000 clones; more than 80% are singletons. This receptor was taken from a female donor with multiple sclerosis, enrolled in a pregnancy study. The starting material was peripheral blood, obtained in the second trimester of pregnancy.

The CDR3 protein is CASSLSGITLGTEAFF. CDR3 coding DNA: TGTGCCAGCAGCTTATCCGGGATCACATTGGGGACTGAAGCTTTCTTT. The V and J genes are TRBV7-3 and TRBJ1-1; D unresolved. Trimming left V 2 bases short and J 5 bases short, with 18 bases between. This CDR3 contains 16 residues. CDR1 and CDR2 (germline): SGHTA, FQGTGA.